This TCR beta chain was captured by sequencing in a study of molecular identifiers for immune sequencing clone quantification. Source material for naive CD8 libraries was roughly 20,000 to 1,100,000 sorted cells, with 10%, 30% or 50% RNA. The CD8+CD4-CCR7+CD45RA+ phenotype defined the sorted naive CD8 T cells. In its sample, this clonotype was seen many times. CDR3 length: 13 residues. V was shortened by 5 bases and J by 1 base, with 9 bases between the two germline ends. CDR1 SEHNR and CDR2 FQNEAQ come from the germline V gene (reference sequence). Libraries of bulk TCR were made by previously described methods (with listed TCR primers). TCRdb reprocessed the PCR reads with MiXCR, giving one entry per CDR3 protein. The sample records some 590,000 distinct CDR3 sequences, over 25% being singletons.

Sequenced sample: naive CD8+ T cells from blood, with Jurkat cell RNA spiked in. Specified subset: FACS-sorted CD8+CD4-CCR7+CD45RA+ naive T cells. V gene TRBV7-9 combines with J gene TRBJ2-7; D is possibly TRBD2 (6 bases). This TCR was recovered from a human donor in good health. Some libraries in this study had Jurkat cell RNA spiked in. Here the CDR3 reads CASSAGTSYEQYF. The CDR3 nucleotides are TGTGCCAGCAGCGCCGGGACTTCCTACGAGCAGTACTTC. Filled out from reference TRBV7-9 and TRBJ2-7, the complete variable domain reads DTGVSQNPRHKITKRGQNVTFRCDPISEHNRLYWYRQTLGQGPEFLTYFQNEAQLEKSRLLSDRFSAERPKGSFSTLEIQRTEQGDSAMYLCASSAGTSYEQYFGPGTRLTVT.